Each of the 3 T cell receptor beta chains below was sequenced from the same sample in a study of T-cell memory formation after mild COVID-19. TCRdb re-called the 5' RACE reads with MiXCR, one entry per CDR3 protein. The data contain approximately 580,000 distinct CDR3 sequences, 20% of them singletons. The specimen sequenced was PBMCs or a T cell subset sorted from them (not recorded which). All receptors come from an adult woman who had mild COVID-19 (a few samples of this study predate the infection). Cell type and time point are not known.

The gene calls are TRBV30 and TRBJ2-1; the D gene is possibly TRBD1 (5 bases). CDR1 and CDR2 from the germline V gene are GTSNPN and SVGIG (reference sequence). This CDR3 is built from 14 residues. Between the trimmed V and J ends, which lost 0 bases and 4 bases, there was a span of 10 bases. The CDR3 DNA follows: TGTGCCTGGAGTGTAGGGGCAGGTTACAATGAGCAGTTCTTC. It is translated as CAWSVGAGYNEQFF.

This clonotype was counted a few times. This could be a read error, since a much larger clone is one nucleotide away. The V and J genes are TRBV29-1 and TRBJ2-6; D is undetermined. This CDR3 contains 13 residues. Trimming took off 1 base at V and 0 bases at J, with 1 base between the two ends. In germline, CDR1 is SQVTM, CDR2 ANQGSEA. In DNA, the CDR3 is TGCAGCGTTGAAGGCTCTGGGGCCAACGTCCTGACTTTC. This translates into CSVEGSGANVLTF.

This clonotype was found a few times. The chain links TRBV6-5 to TRBJ2-6; D is uncertain. The CDR3 loop spans 17 amino acids. Germline CDR1 MNHEY, CDR2 SVGAGI. The germline V and J ends were trimmed by 2 bases and 0 bases, with 11 bases remaining between them. Here the CDR3 reads CASSYAGSRSGANVLTF. The CDR3 bases are TGTGCCAGCAGTTACGCTGGGTCTCGCTCTGGGGCCAACGTCCTGACTTTC.